This T cell receptor (beta chain) derives from a study of T cell changes during pregnancy in multiple sclerosis. Data came from immunoSEQ multiplex PCR; TCRdb stores just in-frame clones and leaves some out. The sample records 50,000 or so clones, around 94% being singletons. From germline, CDR1 is SGHKS and CDR2 YYEKEE (reference sequence). V dropped 3 bases and J dropped 4; count of bases not matched to a gene: 6. This CDR3 is built from 14 residues. The origin of this receptor is a female donor with multiple sclerosis, enrolled in a pregnancy study. The sample in question was CD4+ T cells from peripheral blood mononuclear cells, obtained in the third trimester of pregnancy. The chain has TRBV5-5 and TRBJ2-5, with 7 bases aligning to TRBD1. The CDR3 loop reads CASSSQGLGETQYF. Written as DNA, the CDR3 is TGTGCCAGCAGCTCACAGGGGTTGGGAGAGACCCAGTACTTC.